This paragraph covers one T cell receptor beta chain sequence. Its cognate antigen has yet to be identified. Base qualities are not recorded, but no much larger clone differs from it by a single base. The donors were healthy, HIV-negative adults who had no recently reported acute infections or vaccinations. Every donor was a Caucasian adult residing in Nashville, Tennessee, USA. CD4+ T cells were enriched through magnetic negative selection, after which naive cells were positively selected on CD45RA and the remaining negative fraction served as the memory subset. Blood was collected by leukapheresis, and PBMCs were isolated by Ficoll-Histopaque density gradient centrifugation and then cryopreserved in liquid nitrogen vapor phase. Analytical flow cytometry was used to check the purity and quantity of every magnetically sorted T cell population. From each sorted fraction, genomic DNA was isolated and quantified by UV absorbance on a Nanodrop 2000c.

The trim is 1 base for V and 8 bases for J, with a gap of 8 bases between the germline ends. From the germline V gene (reference sequence), CDR1 is SEHNR and CDR2 is FQNEAQ. From the cysteine up to the phenylalanine, the CDR3 has a length of 13 residues. Solely the CDR3 DNA is kept, with 39 bases framed from the first base. Using the deep immunoSEQ assay, multiplex PCR amplified TCR CDR3 regions from genomic DNA. Genomic DNA extracted from each cell subset was distributed evenly over all wells of several immunoSEQ 96-well plates, and each plate served as one replicate. For sorted subsets, around 200 ng genomic DNA, equal to 30,000 to 35,000 T cell genomes, was loaded into each replicate PCR. The purified libraries were quantified using a Qubit 3.0 fluorometer, sized with a Bioanalyzer 2100, and then quantified again using the KAPA Library Quantification kit. Each immunoSEQ 96-well plate was sequenced on its own single-read 150-cycle Illumina NextSeq 550 flow cell. In the paper's pipeline: The immunoSEQ output contained only junctional sequences without quality scores, so filtering could not match that applied to full-length reads. Sequences were annotated with PyIR, a Python wrapper for IgBLAST v1.9, and V/J genes and CDR3 were assigned using IMGT germline references. Reads with weak V/J assignments (E-value above 1e-6), missing CDR3, stop codons, out-of-frame junctions, or ambiguous translated residues were removed. V3J clonotypes were defined as sequences sharing an identical inferred V gene, J gene, and CDR3 amino acid sequence. The percentage overlap between two repertoires was calculated by dividing the number of shared unique clonotypes by the size of the smaller repertoire. RTK rarefaction, the Chao1 estimator, and Recon v2.1 estimates of unobserved clonotypes were used to assess repertoire richness. For all TCRbeta clonotypes obtained by the gDNA method from four donors, generation probabilities were computed with OLGA. Drawn from immuneACCESS, this table holds only the in-frame rearrangements with V and J called that TCRdb kept. Clones are partly lost; checked studies trace under half to an unresolved V gene and leave the rest unexplained. V and J calls plus clone size are reproduced from that table; the DNA served to infer D and trimming. The sample table contains roughly 760,000 clones; only one count was recorded for approximately 74% of them. The biggest ten clones account for over 1.5% of the sample.

These data belong to a study of shared clonotypes between healthy human individuals (TCRdb year 2020). For the study in its entirety: The cohort included a few men and a couple of women between 18 and 49 years of age. For each donor, CD4 naive and CD4 memory were each given three plates, CD8 naive was given two plates, and CD8 memory was given one plate. The study deeply sequenced blood TCR repertoires of about 5 healthy adults to estimate repertoire size and the extent of clonotype sharing between individuals. Libraries were prepared and TCR repertoires were sequenced by different laboratories using diverse techniques, in order to increase sequencing depth and limit assay-specific biases. Leukapheresis yielded between about 0.8 and 8.9 billion PBMCs per donor.

The research as a whole found: Naive subsets generally had larger estimated clonotype richness than memory subsets did. Across four donors, around 5% of naive CD4, approximately 3.6% of naive CD8, 2% to 2.5% of memory CD4, and under 0.45% of memory CD8 clonotypes were shared. Clonotypes shared by all four sorted-subset donors showed higher generation probabilities than non-shared clonotypes. The small number of donors limited the genetic and exposure-history diversity represented. Only blood was sampled, and tissue TCR repertoires likely differ from those in blood. Pairwise subsampling indicated that sequencing depth was expected to affect the degree of clonotype sharing among donors. Even with the large sequencing depth, rarefaction of the sorted-subset datasets indicated that sequencing was incomplete.

Sequencing was performed on memory CD4+ T cells sorted from blood. This sample's cell subset or site label indicates: CD45RA-negative fraction. The TCR comes from a woman in her twenties or thirties in good health. Rearrangement joined TRBV7-9 to TRBJ1-4, with the D gene call left open. The CDR3 corresponds to CASSLGGPEKLFF. The DNA reads as follows: TGTGCCAGCAGCTTAGGAGGCCCGGAAAAACTGTTTTTT.